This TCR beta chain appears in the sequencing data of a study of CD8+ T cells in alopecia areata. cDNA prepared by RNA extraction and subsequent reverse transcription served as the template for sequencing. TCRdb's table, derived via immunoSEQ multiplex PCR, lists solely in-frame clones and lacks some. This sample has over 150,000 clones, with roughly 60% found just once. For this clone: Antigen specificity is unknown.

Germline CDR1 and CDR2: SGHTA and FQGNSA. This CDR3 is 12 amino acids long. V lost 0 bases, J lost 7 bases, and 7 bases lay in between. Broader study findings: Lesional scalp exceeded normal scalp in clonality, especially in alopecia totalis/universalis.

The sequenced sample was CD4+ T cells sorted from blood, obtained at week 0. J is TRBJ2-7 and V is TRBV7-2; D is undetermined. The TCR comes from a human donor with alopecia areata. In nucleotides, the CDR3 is TGTGCCAGCAGCTTAGCGGGGTGGGAGCAGTACTTC. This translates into CASSLAGWEQYF. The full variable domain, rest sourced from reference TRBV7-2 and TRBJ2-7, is GAGVSQSPSNKVTEKGKDVELRCDPISGHTALYWYRQSLGQGLEFLIYFQGNSAPDKSGLPSDRFSAERTGGSVSTLTIQRTQQEDSAVYLCASSLAGWEQYFGPGTRLTVT.